This TCR beta chain was identified during a study of blood T cell repertoires in COVID-19. In the study overall: Sources were T cells, B-cell-depleted T cells, or PBMCs; the material itself was cDNA or gDNA.

The length of the CDR3 is 12 residues. Germline lookup yields CDR1 SEHNR and CDR2 FQNEAQ (reference sequence). The trim removed 5 bases at V and 7 bases at J, leaving 3 bases unmatched. Authors' analysis steps: Nucleated cell number was recorded as an estimate derived from reference gene primer amplification. Assay: immunoSEQ multiplex PCR; the TCRdb copy retains only in-frame clones and omits some. V and J calls and clone size are copied from that table; D and trimming were computed from the DNA. The table includes approximately 270,000 clones, approximately 90% detected once. Material for sequencing was PBMCs or T cells enriched from blood (not recorded which). V and J are TRBV7-9 and TRBJ2-7, with 9 bases aligning to TRBD2. This clonotype originated in a woman in her 30s with acute COVID-19. For the CDR3, the DNA is TGTGCCAGCAGCGTTAGCGGGAGAGAGCAGTACTTC. Its protein is CASSVSGREQYF.